The clone carrying this TCR beta chain was detected many times. This record comes from a study of blood T cells in healthy people across ages. Background on the study: The template switching approach captured approximately one barcoded beta molecule for every two T cells.

This CDR3 spans 15 amino acids. The germline V and J ends were trimmed by 4 bases and 0 bases, with 10 bases remaining between them. Total RNA, at least 5.5 micrograms per sample, was extracted from PBMCs. A J-beta primer mix and a sample-barcoded 5' primer were used in a second PCR of about 6 to 12 cycles. From the 5' RACE reads, TCRdb called clonotypes with MiXCR, one entry per CDR3 protein. This table holds roughly 2 million distinct CDR3 sequences, approximately 50% found once. Sequenced input: blood. The gene calls are TRBV12-3 or TRBV12-4 and TRBJ2-4, with D uncertain. The source of this sequence is a woman in her thirties or forties in good health. The CDR3 sequence is CASSSVSLAKNIQYF. CDR3 in DNA: TGTGCCAGCAGTTCGGTCAGCTTAGCCAAAAACATTCAGTACTTC.